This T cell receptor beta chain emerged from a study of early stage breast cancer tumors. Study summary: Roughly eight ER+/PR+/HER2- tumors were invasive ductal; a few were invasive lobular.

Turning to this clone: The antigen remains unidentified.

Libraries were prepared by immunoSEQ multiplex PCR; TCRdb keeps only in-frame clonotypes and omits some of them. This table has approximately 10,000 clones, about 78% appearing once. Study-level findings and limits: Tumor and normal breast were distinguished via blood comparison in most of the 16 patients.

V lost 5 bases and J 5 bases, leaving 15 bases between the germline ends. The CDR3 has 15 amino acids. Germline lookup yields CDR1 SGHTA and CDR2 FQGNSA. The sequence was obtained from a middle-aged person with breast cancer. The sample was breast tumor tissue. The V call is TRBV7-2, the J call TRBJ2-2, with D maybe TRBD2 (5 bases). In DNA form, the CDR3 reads TGTGCCAGCAGCCCGGGGAATAGCAGAACCGGGGAGCTGTTTTTT. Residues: CASSPGNSRTGELFF.